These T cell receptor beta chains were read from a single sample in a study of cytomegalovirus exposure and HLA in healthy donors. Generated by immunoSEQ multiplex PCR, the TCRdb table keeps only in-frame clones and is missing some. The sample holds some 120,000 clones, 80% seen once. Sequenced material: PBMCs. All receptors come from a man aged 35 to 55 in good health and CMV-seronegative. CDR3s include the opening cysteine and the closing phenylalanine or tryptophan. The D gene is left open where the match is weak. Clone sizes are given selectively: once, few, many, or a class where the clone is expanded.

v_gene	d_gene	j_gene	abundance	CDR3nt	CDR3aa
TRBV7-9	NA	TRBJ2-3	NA	TGTGCCAGCAGCTCTAACGCCCCGGCAGGGCCCAGGAACACAGATACGCAGTATTTT	CASSSNAPAGPRNTDTQYF
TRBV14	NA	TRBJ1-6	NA	TGTGCCAGCAGCCTCGAGAATTCACCCCTCCACTTT	CASSLENSPLHF
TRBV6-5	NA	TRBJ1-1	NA	TGTGCCAGCAGTTGGAGGGGTGTCAACACTAAAGCTTTCTTT	CASSWRGVNTKAFF
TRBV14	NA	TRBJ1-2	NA	TGTGCCAGCAGAAGAGGGGGGGGAACCTATGGCTACACCTTC	CASRRGGGTYGYTF
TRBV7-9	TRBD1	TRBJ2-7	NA	TGTGCCAGCAGTCCGACAGGGTCCTACGAGCAGTACTTC	CASSPTGSYEQYF
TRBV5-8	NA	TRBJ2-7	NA	TGTGCCAGCAGCGCACAGGGTGTTCTGAGGTACGAGCAGTACTTC	CASSAQGVLRYEQYF
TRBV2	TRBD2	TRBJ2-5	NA	TGTGCCAGCAGTGGACTAGCTGGAGAGACCCAGTACTTC	CASSGLAGETQYF
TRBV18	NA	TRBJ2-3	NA	TGTGCCAGCTCACCGGGACAAAACCAAATTCATTTT	CASSPGQNQIHF
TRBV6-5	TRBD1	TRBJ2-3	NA	TGTGCCAGCAGTTACCGGACAGGGGAAGATACGCAGTATTTT	CASSYRTGEDTQYF
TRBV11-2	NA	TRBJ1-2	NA	TGTGCCAGCACCCTAAACAGGGAACCCTATGGCTACACCTTC	CASTLNREPYGYTF
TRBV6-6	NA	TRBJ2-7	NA	TGTGCCAGCAGTTACTCCCGAGTTCCCTACGAGCAGTACTTC	CASSYSRVPYEQYF
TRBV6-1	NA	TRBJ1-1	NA	TGTGCCAGCGGTGATAATAAAGCTTTCTTT	CASGDNKAFF
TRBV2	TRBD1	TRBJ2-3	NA	TGTGCCAGCAGGGGGGGGACAGGGCGAAGCACAGATACGCAGTATTTT	CASRGGTGRSTDTQYF
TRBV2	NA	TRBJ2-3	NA	TGTGCCAGCAGGGCGACAGGTTCTAGCACAGATACGCAGTATTTT	CASRATGSSTDTQYF
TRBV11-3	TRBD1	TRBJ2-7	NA	TGTGCCAGCAGCTCGGGACAGGGGGACGAGCAGTACTTC	CASSSGQGDEQYF
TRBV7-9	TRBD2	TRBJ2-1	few	TGTGCCAGCAGCTTAGTTGCTAGCGGGGGAGGCTACAATGAGCAGTTCTTC	CASSLVASGGGYNEQFF
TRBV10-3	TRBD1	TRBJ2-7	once	TGTGCCATCAGTGGGCGGACAGGGATCCCCGAGCAGTACTTC	CAISGRTGIPEQYF
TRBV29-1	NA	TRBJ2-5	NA	TGCAGCGTACAGGGAGGGATTGGGGAGACCCAGTACTTC	CSVQGGIGETQYF
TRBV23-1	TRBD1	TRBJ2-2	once	TGCGCCAGCAGCCATAGGACAGGGGGCCCCCAGAACACCGGGGAGCTGTTTTTT	CASSHRTGGPQNTGELFF
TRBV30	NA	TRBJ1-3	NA	TGTGCCTGGAGTGGGCTCTCTGGAAACACCATATATTTT	CAWSGLSGNTIYF
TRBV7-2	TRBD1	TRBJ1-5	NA	TGTGCCAGCAGCTTACTCCGGGACAGTAGGTTACCCCAGCATTTT	CASSLLRDSRLPQHF
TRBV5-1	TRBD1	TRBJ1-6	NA	TGCGCCAGCGGACAGGGGAGGGATAATTCACCCCTCCACTTT	CASGQGRDNSPLHF
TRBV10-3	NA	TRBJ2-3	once	TGTGCCATCAGTGTCCAGGGGGATACGCAGTATTTT	CAISVQGDTQYF
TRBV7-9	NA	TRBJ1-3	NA	TGTGCCAGCACCTTATCGGGGGGAAACACCATATATTTT	CASTLSGGNTIYF
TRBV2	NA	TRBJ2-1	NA	TGTGCCAGCAAGGCTTCCCAGGTGCTCGATGAGCAGTTCTTC	CASKASQVLDEQFF
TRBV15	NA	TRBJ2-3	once	TGTGCCACCAGCAGAGAAGTAGCATCGACAGATACGCAGTATTTT	CATSREVASTDTQYF
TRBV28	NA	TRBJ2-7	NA	TGTGCCAGCAGTTTGGTCGGTCAAAGAGAGCAGTACTTC	CASSLVGQREQYF
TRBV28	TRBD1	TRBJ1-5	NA	TGTGCCAGCAGTAAGGGACAGGGGTGGGTTCAGCCCCAGCATTTT	CASSKGQGWVQPQHF
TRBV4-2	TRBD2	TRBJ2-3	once	TGTGCCAGCAGCCCTGGGGGGAGCGGGGGGGCGGGTGTTACGCAGTATTTT	CASSPGGSGGAGVTQYF
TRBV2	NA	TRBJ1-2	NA	TGTGCCAGCAGGGGGGGTAGGGCGTATGGCTACACCTTC	CASRGGRAYGYTF
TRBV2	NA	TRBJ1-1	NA	TGTGCCAGCCTCTTCCAAACGAGCACTGAAGCTTTCTTT	CASLFQTSTEAFF
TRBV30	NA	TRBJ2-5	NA	TGTGCCTGGAGTCAACAGGGCCGGGCCCAGTACTTC	CAWSQQGRAQYF
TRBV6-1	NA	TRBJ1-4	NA	TGTGCCAGCAGTGCCTCAAAAGGGGCTCGCGAAAAACCGTTTTTT	CASSASKGAREKPFF
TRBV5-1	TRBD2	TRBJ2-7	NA	TGCGCCAGCAGCTTGGCGGGCGGTGGCGGGAGGGCCGTCGAGCAGTACTTC	CASSLAGGGGRAVEQYF
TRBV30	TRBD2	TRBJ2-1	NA	TGTGCCTGGAGTCCTGGACTAGCGGGGGGAGATTATGAGCAGTTCTTC	CAWSPGLAGGDYEQFF
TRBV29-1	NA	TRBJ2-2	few	TGCAGCGTTGGGACAGTAGCAGCGAACACCGGGGAGCTGTTTTTT	CSVGTVAANTGELFF
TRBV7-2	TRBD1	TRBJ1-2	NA	TGTGCCAGCAGCTCTACAGGGGACTATGGCTACACCTTC	CASSSTGDYGYTF
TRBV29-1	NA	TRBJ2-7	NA	TGCAGCGTTGATACTTCGACTGACGAGCAGTACTTC	CSVDTSTDEQYF
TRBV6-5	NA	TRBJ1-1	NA	TGTGCCAGCAGGGTTATGGGGGGCACTGAAGCTTTCTTT	CASRVMGGTEAFF
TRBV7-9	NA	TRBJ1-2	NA	TGTGCCAGCAGCCTGGACAAAAACTATGGCTACACCTTC	CASSLDKNYGYTF
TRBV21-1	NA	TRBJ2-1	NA	TGTGCCAGCAGCAAAGGGGGACTAGCGGGAGCCCCCTACAATGAGCAGTTCTTC	CASSKGGLAGAPYNEQFF
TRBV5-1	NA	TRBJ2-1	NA	TGCGCCAGCAGCTTGATACCCGGCAATGAGCAGTTCTTC	CASSLIPGNEQFF
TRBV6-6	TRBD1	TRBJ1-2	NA	TGTGCCAGCAGTGGACAGGGGTCGGGTGGCTACACCTTC	CASSGQGSGGYTF
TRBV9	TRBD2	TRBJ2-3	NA	TGTGCCAGCAGCGTAGCGACTAGCAGAGGAGATACGCAGTATTTT	CASSVATSRGDTQYF
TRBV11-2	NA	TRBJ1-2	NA	TGTGCCAGCAGCTACGCAGGGGCGGACTATGGCTACACCTTC	CASSYAGADYGYTF
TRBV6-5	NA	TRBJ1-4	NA	TGTGCCAGCAGTTACTCCAGGGGAACGAATGAAAAACTGTTTTTT	CASSYSRGTNEKLFF
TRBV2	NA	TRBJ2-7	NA	TGTGCCAGCAGTGAGTTATGGACAACCTACGAGCAGTACTTC	CASSELWTTYEQYF
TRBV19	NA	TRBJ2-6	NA	TGTGCCGGAGGGGACCTCCGCTCTGGGGCCAACGTCCTGACTTTC	CAGGDLRSGANVLTF